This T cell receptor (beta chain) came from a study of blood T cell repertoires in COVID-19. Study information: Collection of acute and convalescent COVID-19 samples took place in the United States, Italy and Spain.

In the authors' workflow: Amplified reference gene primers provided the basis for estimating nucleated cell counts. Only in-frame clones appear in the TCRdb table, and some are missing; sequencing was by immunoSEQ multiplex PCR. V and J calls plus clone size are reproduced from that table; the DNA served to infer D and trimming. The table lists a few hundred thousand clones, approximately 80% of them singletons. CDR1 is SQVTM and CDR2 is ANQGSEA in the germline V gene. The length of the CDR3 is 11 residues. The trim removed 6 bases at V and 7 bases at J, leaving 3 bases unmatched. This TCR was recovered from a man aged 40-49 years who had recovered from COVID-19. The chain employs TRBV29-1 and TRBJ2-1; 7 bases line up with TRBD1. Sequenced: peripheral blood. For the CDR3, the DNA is TGCAGCGTGGGACAGTGGAATGAGCAGTTCTTC. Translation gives CSVGQWNEQFF.